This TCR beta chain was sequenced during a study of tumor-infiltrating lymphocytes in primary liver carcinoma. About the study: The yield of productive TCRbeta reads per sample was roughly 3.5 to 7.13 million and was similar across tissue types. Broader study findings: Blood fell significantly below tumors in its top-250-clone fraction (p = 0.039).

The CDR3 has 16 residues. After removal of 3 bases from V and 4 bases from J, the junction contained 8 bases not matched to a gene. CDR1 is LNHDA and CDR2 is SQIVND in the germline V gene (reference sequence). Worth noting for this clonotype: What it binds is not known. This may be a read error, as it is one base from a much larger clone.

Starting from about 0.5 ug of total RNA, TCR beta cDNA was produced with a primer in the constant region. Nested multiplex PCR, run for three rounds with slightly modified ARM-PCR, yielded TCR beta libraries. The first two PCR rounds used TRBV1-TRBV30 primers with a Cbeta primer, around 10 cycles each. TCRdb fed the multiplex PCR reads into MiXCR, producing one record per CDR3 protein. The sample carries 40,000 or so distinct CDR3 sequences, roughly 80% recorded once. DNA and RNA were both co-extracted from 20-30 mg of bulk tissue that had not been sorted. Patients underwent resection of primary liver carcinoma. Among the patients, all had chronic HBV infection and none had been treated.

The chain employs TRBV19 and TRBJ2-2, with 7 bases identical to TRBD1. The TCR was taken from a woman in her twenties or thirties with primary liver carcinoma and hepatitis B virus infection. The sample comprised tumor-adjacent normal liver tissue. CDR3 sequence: CASSIRTGPLTGELFF. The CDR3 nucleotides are TGTGCCAGTAGTATCAGGACAGGTCCTCTCACCGGGGAGCTGTTTTTT.